This TCR beta chain came from a study of control samples from healthy donors and cancer patients. CDR1 MNHEY and CDR2 SVGAGI come from the germline V gene. V shed 4 bases and J shed 2 bases, with 8 bases lying between them. The CDR3 runs to 13 residues. Profiled with immunoSEQ multiplex PCR; TCRdb holds only in-frame clones, not every one. The data show over 100,000 clones, around 92% seen once. This clonotype was sampled from a woman between 45 and 60 years old in good health. This sequence joins TRBV6-5 and TRBJ1-1; D call uncertain. Material: blood. The DNA for the CDR3 is TGTGCCAGCAGTTCCTTCAGAAACACTGAAGCTTTCTTT. Protein: CASSSFRNTEAFF.